This T cell receptor beta chain was obtained from a study of siplizumab effects on memory and regulatory T cells. V was pared by 1 base and J by 16 bases, with 20 bases between. Germline CDR1 SGHVS, CDR2 FNYEAQ. CDR3 length: 14 residues. This clone has a single count. Assay: immunoSEQ multiplex PCR; the TCRdb copy retains only in-frame clones and omits some. The table lists approximately 75,000 clones, 93% of them singletons. Sample: CD8+ T cells sorted from blood. The clonotype comes from a human donor in good health. This sequence joins TRBV7-6 and TRBJ2-1; D remains ambiguous. CDR3 sequence: CASSLEDRAAQFFF. CDR3 nucleotides: TGTGCCAGCAGCTTAGAGGATAGGGCCGCGCAGTTCTTCTTC.